Listed below are T cell receptor beta chains from one sample, sequenced in a study of blood T cells in healthy people across ages. TCRdb ran MiXCR on the 5' RACE reads and lists one entry per CDR3 protein. The sample comprises 550,000 to 600,000 distinct CDR3 sequences, approximately 30% of which are singletons, and around a sixth rests with the top ten. Sequenced input: blood. All receptors come from a woman in her seventies in good health. The CDR3 runs from the conserved cysteine through the conserved F or W. The D gene is left open where the match is weak. Clone size appears in some rows only: once, few, many, or a class for an expanded clone.

CDR3nt	CDR3aa	abundance	d_gene	v_gene	j_gene
TGTGCCAGCAGTCACCCGCGGCTCCCGGGCCTCCATGAGCAGTTCTTC	CASSHPRLPGLHEQFF	-	-	TRBV7-2	TRBJ2-1
TGCGCCAGCAGCTCCTCGACGGAGAACACTGAAGCTTTCTTT	CASSSSTENTEAFF	few	-	TRBV5-1	TRBJ1-1
TGTGCCAGCAGCAGACAGGGGGCTCACACTGAAGCTTTCTTT	CASSRQGAHTEAFF	few	TRBD1	TRBV5-4	TRBJ1-1
TGTGCCAGCTCACCACTGCCAGATAACAATGAGCAGTTCTTC	CASSPLPDNNEQFF	-	-	TRBV18	TRBJ2-1
TGTGCCAGCAGCTTGCTTGGACAGGGGGCAAAGTTGCAGTACTTC	CASSLLGQGAKLQYF	-	TRBD1	TRBV5-6	TRBJ2-7
TGCAGCGCCTGGAGGGGGGATCCCACCCAAGAGACCCAGTACTTC	CSAWRGDPTQETQYF	few	-	TRBV29-1	TRBJ2-5
TGCAGTGCTAGAGCCGGTGTGGCGGCGCCGAAACCGTTTTTT	CSARAGVAAPKPFF	-	-	TRBV20-1	TRBJ1-4
TGCAGTGCTAGATGGGGGGACACTGAAGCTTTCTTT	CSARWGDTEAFF	-	-	TRBV20-1	TRBJ1-1
TGTGCCATCAGTACGGGCAGTGGGGTCAATCAGCCCCAGCATTTT	CAISTGSGVNQPQHF	few	-	TRBV10-3	TRBJ1-5
TGTGCCAGCTCGAGTTTCCCTAAAACTGAAGCTTTCTTT	CASSSFPKTEAFF	few	-	TRBV18	TRBJ1-1
TGTGCCAGCAGCCAAGATTTGGGCGTAACAGGCTATGGCTACACCTTC	CASSQDLGVTGYGYTF	-	-	TRBV4-2	TRBJ1-2
TGTGCCAGCACACTCCGGGACGGAAGGGGAAACACCATATATTTT	CASTLRDGRGNTIYF	-	-	TRBV6-5	TRBJ1-3
TGTGCCACCAGTGGGGGGGGCACTGAAGCTTTCTTT	CATSGGGTEAFF	-	-	TRBV24-1	TRBJ1-1
TGTGCCAGCAGCCCAACCCCCGGGGCCCAGTACTTC	CASSPTPGAQYF	-	-	TRBV7-2	TRBJ2-5
TGCAGCGTTGAAGTGGTTGCGACCTACGAGCAGTACTTC	CSVEVVATYEQYF	few	-	TRBV29-1	TRBJ2-7
TGCAGCGCAAGAGCGGGGGCCGTCACCGGGGAGCTGTTTTTT	CSARAGAVTGELFF	many	TRBD2	TRBV29-1	TRBJ2-2
TGTGCCAGCAGGTTCGGGCAGGGTTTGGTGGCAGAGACCCAGTACTTC	CASRFGQGLVAETQYF	few	-	TRBV7-2	TRBJ2-5
TGTGCCAGCAGCCTTGACAGGGGGCTCTATGGCTACACCTTC	CASSLDRGLYGYTF	-	TRBD1	TRBV12-3/TRBV12-4	TRBJ1-2
TGTGCCAGCAGCTTAGCCCCCCGAGAGACCCAGTACTTC	CASSLAPRETQYF	few	-	TRBV11-2	TRBJ2-5
TGCAGCTTCCTTCGGGACGAGCAGTACTTC	CSFLRDEQYF	-	-	TRBV20-1	TRBJ2-7
TGCAGTGGGAGGACTAGCGGGGGATCCCAAGAGACCCAGTACTTC	CSGRTSGGSQETQYF	few	TRBD2	TRBV20-1	TRBJ2-5
TGCGCCAGCAGCCCCCAGGACCCAAAGAACACTGAGGCTTTCTTT	CASSPQDPKNTEAFF	-	-	TRBV5-1	TRBJ1-1